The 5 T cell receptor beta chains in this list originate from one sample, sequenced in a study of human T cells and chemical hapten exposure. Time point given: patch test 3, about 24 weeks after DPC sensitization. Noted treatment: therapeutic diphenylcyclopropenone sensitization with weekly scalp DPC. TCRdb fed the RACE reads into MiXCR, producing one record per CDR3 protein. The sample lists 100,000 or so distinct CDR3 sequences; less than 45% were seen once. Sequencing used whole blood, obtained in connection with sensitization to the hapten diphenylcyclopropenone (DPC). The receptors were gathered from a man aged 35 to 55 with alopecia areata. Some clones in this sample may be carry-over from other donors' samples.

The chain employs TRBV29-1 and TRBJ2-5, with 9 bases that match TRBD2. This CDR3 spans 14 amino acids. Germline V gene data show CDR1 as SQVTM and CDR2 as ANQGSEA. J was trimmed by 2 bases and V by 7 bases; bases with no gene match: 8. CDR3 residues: CSAAGLATQETQYF. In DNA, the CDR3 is TGCAGCGCGGCAGGACTAGCGACTCAAGAGACCCAGTACTTC.

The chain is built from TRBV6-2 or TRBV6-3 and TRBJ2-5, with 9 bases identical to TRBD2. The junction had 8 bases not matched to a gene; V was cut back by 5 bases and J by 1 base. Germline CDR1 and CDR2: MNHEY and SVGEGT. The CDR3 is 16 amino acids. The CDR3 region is CASSNGGLASQETQYF. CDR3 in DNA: TGTGCCAGCAGTAATGGCGGACTAGCGAGCCAAGAGACCCAGTACTTC.

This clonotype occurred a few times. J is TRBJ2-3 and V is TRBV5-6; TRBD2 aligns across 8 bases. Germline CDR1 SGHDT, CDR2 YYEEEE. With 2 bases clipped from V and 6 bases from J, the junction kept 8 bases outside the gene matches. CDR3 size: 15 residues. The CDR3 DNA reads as TGTGCCAGCAGCTTCCCGAGCGGGAGTAGGGATACGCAGTATTTT. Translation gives CASSFPSGSRDTQYF.

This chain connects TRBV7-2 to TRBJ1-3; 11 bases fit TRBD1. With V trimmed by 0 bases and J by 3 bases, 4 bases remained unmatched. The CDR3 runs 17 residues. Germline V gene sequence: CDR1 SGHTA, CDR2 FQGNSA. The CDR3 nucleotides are TGTGCCAGCAGCTTAGCGGGGACAGGGGGAGGTGGAAACACCATATATTTT. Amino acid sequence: CASSLAGTGGGGNTIYF.

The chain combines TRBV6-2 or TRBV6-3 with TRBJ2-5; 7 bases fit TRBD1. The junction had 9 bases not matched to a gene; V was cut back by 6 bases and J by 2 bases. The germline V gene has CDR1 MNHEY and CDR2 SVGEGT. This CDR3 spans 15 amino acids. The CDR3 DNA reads TGTGCCAGCAGGGAAGACAGGGACGGACAAGAGACCCAGTACTTC. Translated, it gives CASREDRDGQETQYF.